This T cell receptor (beta chain) derives from a study of OX40 agonist ivuxolimab in advanced cancers. V lost 6 bases to trimming and J lost 4 bases, with 18 bases between them. Germline values: CDR1 ENHRY, CDR2 SYGVKD. The CDR3 runs 15 residues. On cycle 4 day 1 and cycle 7 day 1, as well as at baseline, blood was sampled. Findings and limits, study-wide: Specificity for antigen went undetermined in the expanded peripheral T cells.

A note on this clone: Its matching antigen is unknown.

Clones were read by immunoSEQ multiplex PCR, and TCRdb kept only the in-frame ones, dropping some. Of some 15,000 clones listed, roughly 88% are singletons. The sample consisted of CD4+ or CD8+ T cells sorted from blood, taken in a trial of the OX40 agonist ivuxolimab. The chain links TRBV10-3 to TRBJ1-2; weak D call: TRBD1 (5 bases). This receptor was identified in an adult with an advanced solid tumor such as melanoma, head and neck, liver or kidney cancer. CDR3 in amino acids: CAISPGRAQGYGYTF. DNA for the CDR3: TGTGCCATCAGCCCTGGGAGGGCGCAGGGCTATGGCTACACCTTC.